This T cell receptor beta chain was sequenced during a study of control samples from healthy donors and cancer patients. The CDR3 loop spans 17 amino acids. Per germline, CDR1 LNHNV and CDR2 YYDKDF (reference sequence). The V and J ends lost 0 bases and 0 bases respectively, with 13 bases between them. TCRdb's copy holds only in-frame clones and misses some; the assay was immunoSEQ multiplex PCR. Of about 95,000 clones in the sample, around 90% were seen once. Specimen: blood. The sequence came from a woman in her seventies in good health. The chain has TRBV15 and TRBJ2-3; D not certain. In DNA, the CDR3 is TGTGCCACCAGCAGAGATCGGGCCTACAGTAGCACAGATACGCAGTATTTT. Residues: CATSRDRAYSSTDTQYF.